A single sample gave rise to the 7 T cell receptor beta chains below, sequenced in a study of PD-1 blockade in classical Hodgkin lymphoma. The time point here: cycle 4 day 1 (C4D1), after more than five weeks of nivolumab. Each of the patients experienced relapse following autologous stem cell transplantation, and their brentuximab vedotin exposure differed. The data were produced by immunoSEQ multiplex PCR, yet TCRdb's version contains in-frame clones alone and is incomplete. The sample yields just under 65,000 clones, roughly nine tenths seen once. This material consisted of peripheral blood mononuclear cells (PBMCs), taken before the fourth cycle of nivolumab. The receptors were sampled from a human donor with classical Hodgkin lymphoma.

This clone was observed a single time. V is TRBV15 and J is TRBJ2-6; D uncertain. CDR3 length: 18 residues. The V gene's germline CDR1 is LNHNV and CDR2 YYDKDF (reference sequence). The ends were cut back, 0 bases at V and 0 bases at J, with 12 bases in the middle. The CDR3, as DNA: TGTGCCACCAGCAGAGATCGCAATTCGATCTCTGGGGCCAACGTCCTGACTTTC. It yields the protein CATSRDRNSISGANVLTF.

V gene TRBV7-8 combines with J gene TRBJ1-5; TRBD1 might be the D (6 bases). This CDR3 is 20 amino acids long. Per germline, CDR1 SGHVS and CDR2 FQNEAQ. V dropped 5 bases and J dropped 3 bases, with 29 bases sitting between them. CDR3 nucleotides: TGTGCCAGCAGCGATCTTACGCGGGGGCCCCCGCCCGGGGACAATCAGCCCCAGCATTTT. Amino acids: CASSDLTRGPPPGDNQPQHF.

J is TRBJ1-1 and V is TRBV5-1, with 11 bases aligning to TRBD1. V lost 4 bases and J lost 5; bases outside the gene matches: 7. CDR3 size: 15 residues. Germline CDR1 reads SGHRS; CDR2 reads YFSETQ. The CDR3 bases are TGCGCCAGCAGCCCGGACAGGGGGCTTAGGACTGAAGCTTTCTTT. Protein sequence: CASSPDRGLRTEAFF.

This clone was found a few times. The V and J genes are TRBV4-2 and TRBJ1-6; D gene ambiguous. Germline V gene sequence: CDR1 LGHNA, CDR2 YNFKEQ. V was clipped by 1 base and J by 6 bases, with 13 bases between them. CDR3 size: 16 residues. CDR3 residues: CASSQGGQTLNSPLHF. Written as DNA, the CDR3 is TGTGCCAGCAGCCAAGGGGGTCAGACCCTTAATTCACCCCTCCACTTT.

This rearrangement joins TRBV11-1 to TRBJ2-1; maybe TRBD2 (7 bases). The CDR3 has 16 residues. Trimming shortened V by 3 bases and J by 15 bases, and 27 bases separated the two germline ends. The germline V gene encodes CDR1 SGHAT and CDR2 FQDESV (reference sequence). The CDR3 loop reads CASSLEGQGGATRRFF. The CDR3 DNA is TGTGCCAGCAGCTTGGAGGGGCAAGGGGGGGCTACCAGGCGGTTCTTC.

The chain joins TRBV7-9 to TRBJ2-7, with D uncertain. The germline V gene encodes CDR1 SEHNR and CDR2 FQNEAQ (reference sequence). The V end was cut by 0 bases, the J end by 2 bases, with 5 bases between. This CDR3 is built from 13 residues. For the CDR3, the DNA is TGTGCCAGCAGCTTAGCCGTGGCCTACGAGCAGTACTTC. Amino acid sequence: CASSLAVAYEQYF.

This clone was found once. Other nucleotide sequences in the sample specify the same CDR3. The chain links TRBV29-1 to TRBJ1-2; D is undetermined. V was clipped by 4 bases and J by 4 bases, with 7 bases between them. The germline CDR1 and CDR2 sequences are SQVTM and ANQGSEA. This CDR3 contains 11 residues. Written as DNA, the CDR3 is TGCAGCGTTGGGCAGTCCTATGGCTACACCTTC. Its translation is CSVGQSYGYTF.